This T cell receptor (beta chain) originates from a study of early T cells in non-severe SARS-CoV-2 infection. Germline CDR1 and CDR2: SGHRS and YFSETQ. CDR3 length: 16 residues. This clonotype has only a few counts. Relative to the germline gene, one junction end is altered; a read error may explain this. MiXCR was run by TCRdb on the 5' RACE reads, yielding one entry per CDR3 protein. The profile shows under 70,000 distinct CDR3 sequences, 10% to 15% of them singletons. This sequence was found in an adult who was a healthcare worker with PCR-confirmed SARS-CoV-2 infection or an uninfected control (not recorded which). The rearrangement links TRBV5-1 to TRBJ2-1, with D unclear. The sample taken for sequencing was whole blood. The CDR3 reads CVSSLDMVSSYNEQFF. CDR3 DNA sequence: TGCGTCAGCAGCTTGGATATGGTTAGCTCCTACAATGAGCAGTTCTTC.